One and the same sample provided the 9 T cell receptor beta chains below, sequenced in a study of shared clonotypes between healthy human individuals. Sequenced by immunoSEQ multiplex PCR; TCRdb stores in-frame clones only, minus some. This table holds about 1.5 million clones, roughly 96% found once. The source material was naive CD4+ T cells sorted from blood. Stated subset: CD45RA+ positively selected. The receptors were sampled from a man younger than 45 in good health.

The chain combines TRBV10-2 with TRBJ1-2; D is ambiguous. CDR3 length equals 13 residues. Germline loops: CDR1 WSHSY, CDR2 SAAADI. V was shortened by 0 bases and J by 3 bases, with 5 bases between the two germline ends. CDR3 protein: CASSESGDYGYTF. The CDR3 nucleotides read TGCGCCAGCAGTGAGTCAGGTGACTATGGCTACACCTTC.

This clone was counted a single time. CDR3 DNA sequence: TGCGCCAGCAGCCAAGTCCTAGGGCTAATGGCCCAGCATTTT. This encodes CASSQVLGLMAQHF. The chain carries TRBV4-1 and TRBJ1-5; D is ambiguous. CDR3 size: 14 residues. Per the germline V gene, CDR1 is MGHRA and CDR2 is YSYEKL. Trimming left V 1 base short and J 11 bases short, with 15 bases between.

J is TRBJ2-2 and V is TRBV5-1; maybe TRBD1 (5 bases). The CDR3 is made up of 16 amino acids. The V gene's germline CDR1 is SGHRS and CDR2 YFSETQ. V lost 4 bases and J 7 bases, leaving 20 bases between the germline ends. Written as DNA, the CDR3 is TGCGCCAGCAGCCGAGGACACCGTGGGGTTATCGGGGAGCTGTTTTTT. Translation gives CASSRGHRGVIGELFF.

V and J are TRBV28 and TRBJ2-4; perhaps TRBD1 as D (6 bases). The germline gives CDR1 MDHEN, CDR2 SYDVKM. This CDR3 spans 14 amino acids. Trimming took off 5 bases at V and 3 bases at J, with 11 bases between the two ends. As DNA, the CDR3 is TGTGCCAGCAGTACAGGGTGGGGCAAAAACATTCAGTACTTC. Protein product: CASSTGWGKNIQYF.

V usage is TRBV7-9 and J usage is TRBJ1-1; D remains unclear. This CDR3 has 15 residues. V was clipped by 3 bases and J by 5 bases, with 16 bases between them. Per germline, CDR1 SEHNR and CDR2 FQNEAQ (reference sequence). DNA for the CDR3: TGTGCCAGCAGCTTTTTTACGGGAACGGATACTGAAGCTTTCTTT. Protein sequence: CASSFFTGTDTEAFF.

V gene TRBV5-1 combines with J gene TRBJ2-7; D remains unclear. The V end was cut by 2 bases, the J end by 3 bases, with 9 bases between. Germline assignment: CDR1 SGHRS and CDR2 YFSETQ. This CDR3 is built from 13 residues. CDR3 nucleotides: TGCGCCAGCAGCTTCGGTGGGGTCTACGAGCAGTACTTC. It yields the protein CASSFGGVYEQYF.

V gene TRBV11-3 combines with J gene TRBJ1-4; a possible D gene is TRBD1 (5 bases). Per germline, CDR1 SGHNT and CDR2 YENEEA. Trimming removed 0 bases at V and 7 bases at J, with 9 bases between. This CDR3 is 14 amino acids long. The CDR3 sequence: CASSLDRVGEKLFF. CDR3 bases: TGTGCCAGCAGCTTAGACAGGGTTGGTGAAAAACTGTTTTTT.

CDR3 in DNA: TGTGCCAGAAAGTGGAGGTCTAGCGGCTACAGCTACGAGCAGTACTTC. Its protein product is CARKWRSSGYSYEQYF. This sequence joins TRBV7-5 and TRBJ2-7; the table's D call TRBD2 went unverified against the DNA. TRBV7-5 is a pseudogene locus. The CDR3 spans 16 residues.

The chain links TRBV28 to TRBJ2-7, with TRBD1 as a possible D gene (6 bases). Trimming cost V 5 bases and J 3 bases, with 14 bases left between them. Germline CDR1 and CDR2: MDHEN and SYDVKM. The CDR3 sequence is 14 residues long. CDR3 nucleotide sequence: TGTGCCAGCAGTCTAGCCGGGACACACTACGAGCAGTACTTC. As protein: CASSLAGTHYEQYF. Drawing the rest from reference TRBV28 and TRBJ2-7, the complete variable domain is DVKVTQSSRYLVKRTGEKVFLECVQDMDHENMFWYRQDPGLGLRLIYFSYDVKMKEKGDIPEGYSVSREKKERFSLILESASTNQTSMYLCASSLAGTHYEQYFGPGTRLTVT.